Described below is a single TCR beta chain sequence and its context. These data come from a study of blood T cell repertoires in COVID-19. Study-wide context: Acute-phase and convalescent COVID-19 samples originated in the United States, Italy and Spain. T cells, B-cell-depleted T cells, or PBMCs supplied cDNA or gDNA.

Original processing methods: Reference gene primer amplification gave estimated nucleated cell counts. Clones were sequenced by immunoSEQ multiplex PCR, and TCRdb holds only the in-frame ones, with some missing. Clonal size and the V and J genes are those of that table, whereas D and trimming came from the DNA. In the table there are roughly 100,000 clones, more than 85% of which are singletons. V lost 0 bases and J 4 bases, leaving 16 bases between the germline ends. Per germline, CDR1 LGHNA and CDR2 YNFKEQ. The CDR3 runs 17 residues. The gene calls are TRBV4-2 and TRBJ1-3, with D unresolved. This clonotype originated in a man aged 18 to 29 with acute or convalescent COVID-19. The source material was peripheral blood. Here the CDR3 DNA reads TGTGCCAGCAGCCAAGAGGGCAGGCTCTCTGGGGGAAACACCATATATTTT. Its translation is CASSQEGRLSGGNTIYF.